Shown below are 8 T cell receptor beta chains from a single sample sequenced in a study of blood T cell repertoires in COVID-19. Sequencing used immunoSEQ multiplex PCR; TCRdb keeps in-frame clones, though not all of them. The top ten clones hold around 4.7% of a sample with approximately 100,000 clones, about three quarters of them seen once. Sequencing was carried out using peripheral blood. The receptors were sampled from a human donor in a cohort sampled during active or convalescent COVID-19.

V usage is TRBV18 and J usage is TRBJ2-7; D is undetermined. Trimming pared 5 bases from V and 1 base from J, leaving 6 bases between. CDR3 length: 12 residues. Germline loops: CDR1 KGHSH, CDR2 LQKENI. The CDR3 region is CASSVGSYEQYF. The DNA of the CDR3 is TGTGCCAGCTCAGTCGGGTCCTACGAGCAGTACTTC.

As regards this clone: This sample includes further DNA sequences coding for the same CDR3. This chain uses TRBV28 with TRBJ2-6; the D is unclear. There are 14 residues in the CDR3. The V gene's germline CDR1 is MDHEN and CDR2 SYDVKM. The V end was cut by 3 bases, the J end by 0 bases, with 3 bases between. CDR3 DNA sequence: TGTGCCAGCAGTTTCAGCTCTGGGGCCAACGTCCTGACTTTC. This codes for CASSFSSGANVLTF.

This chain links TRBV29-1 with TRBJ1-4; 9 bases agree with TRBD1. CDR1 and CDR2 (germline): SQVTM, ANQGSEA. After removal of 7 bases from V and 8 bases from J, the junction contained 8 bases not matched to a gene. CDR3 length equals 13 residues. The CDR3 is CSAGGQGGEKLFF. The CDR3 coding sequence is TGCAGCGCCGGGGGACAGGGTGGCGAAAAACTGTTTTTT.

The V and J genes are TRBV3-1 (or the pseudogene TRBV3-2) and TRBJ1-1; weak D call: TRBD1 (5 bases). CDR3 length: 15 amino acids. Looked up from germline, CDR1 is LGHDT and CDR2 is YNNKEL (reference sequence). The V end lost 2 bases, the J end lost 5 bases, and 15 bases lay between the germline ends. The CDR3 DNA sequence: TGTGCCAGCAGCCAACGGGGGGGGAACCGGACTGAAGCTTTCTTT. Translation gives CASSQRGGNRTEAFF.

The rearrangement links TRBV24-1 to TRBJ1-2; possibly TRBD1 for D (5 bases). V shed 3 bases and J shed 4 bases, with 20 bases lying between them. Germline V lookup: CDR1 KGHDR, CDR2 SFDVKD. CDR3 size: 17 residues. This chain's CDR3 is CATSDDRGVSGVYGYTF. The CDR3 region has the DNA TGTGCCACCAGTGATGATCGCGGGGTATCGGGGGTCTATGGCTACACCTTC.

The J gene is TRBJ1-5, the V gene TRBV12-3 or TRBV12-4; D possibly corresponds to TRBD1 (6 bases). Trimming took off 6 bases at V and 7 bases at J, with 13 bases between the two ends. The CDR3 runs to 13 residues. The CDR3 DNA follows: TGTGCCAGCAGACAACAGGGTTCCCAGCCCCAGCATTTT. Translating gives CASRQQGSQPQHF.

This chain joins TRBV7-2 and TRBJ1-1, with D unclear. Germline loops: CDR1 SGHTA, CDR2 FQGNSA. V dropped 10 bases and J dropped 0 bases, with 15 bases sitting between them. The CDR3 is 14 amino acids. For the CDR3, the DNA is TGTGCCAAAAGGGAGCCTAAGATGAACACTGAAGCTTTCTTT. Encoded protein: CAKREPKMNTEAFF.

The chain combines TRBV14 with TRBJ1-2; D not certain. The CDR3 sequence is 13 residues long. The germline gives CDR1 SGHDN, CDR2 FVKESK. V dropped 3 bases and J dropped 2 bases, with 7 bases sitting between them. The CDR3 loop is CASSQNTNYGYTF. For the CDR3, the DNA is TGTGCCAGCAGCCAGAACACGAACTATGGCTACACCTTC.